This entry is about one TCR beta chain. This specimen belongs to a study of blood T cell repertoires in COVID-19. In germline, CDR1 is SGHRS, CDR2 YFSETQ. CDR3 length equals 14 residues. The V and J ends lost 4 bases and 0 bases, in that order; junction bases with no gene match: 2. Profiled with immunoSEQ multiplex PCR; TCRdb holds only in-frame clones, not every one. Here the sample spans 340,000 or so clones, 87% being singletons. The chain is built from TRBV5-1 and TRBJ1-2, with 8 bases aligning to TRBD1. The source of this sequence is a man aged 50 to 59 with active or convalescent COVID-19. Sequenced sample: peripheral blood. The CDR3 bases are TGCGCCAGCAGCACGGACAGGGCTAACTATGGCTACACCTTC. It translates to CASSTDRANYGYTF.